Each of the 11 T cell receptor beta chains below was sequenced from the same sample in a study of Graves' ophthalmopathy and Graves' hyperthyroidism (dated by TCRdb to the late 2010s). This sample was sequenced with an Illumina HiSeq 2000. For repertoire sequencing, TCR beta CDR3 regions were amplified from RNA transcripts. A first-round RT-PCR used HTBI primers with the Qiagen OneStep RT-PCR kit, followed by a second-round multiplex PCR, size selection and purification. TCRdb reanalyzed the raw reads on its own, using fastp at Q25 for trimming and MiXCR for clone calling, and kept in-frame beta chains. Each CDR3 protein gets just one entry, which takes the most common genes and DNA from the rows behind it. The sample has 620,000 or so distinct CDR3 sequences on record, about a fifth of them singletons. Approximately 7% of the sample lies in the top ten. The sample comprised peripheral blood. The receptors derive from a woman aged 18-29 years with stable Graves' hyperthyroidism. Some clones in this sample may be carry-over from other donors' samples. Donor details come from another sample of the same person, matched by shared clones.

Comment on this clonotype: Its ends do not fully match the called genes, so a read error is possible. The rearrangement uses TRBV12-3 or TRBV12-4 and TRBJ1-5; D possibly corresponds to TRBD1 (5 bases). The CDR3 is 13 amino acids. The CDR3 loop reads CASSPGPNPPQHF. CDR3 bases: TGTGCCAGCAGCCCGGGACCAAATCCGCCCCAGCATTTT.

This clonotype came up many times. The chain carries TRBV6-1 and TRBJ1-5; tentatively, D is TRBD1 (6 bases). From germline, CDR1 is MNHNS and CDR2 SASEGT. Trimming stripped 4 bases from V and 7 bases from J, with 20 bases between. The CDR3 extends over 16 amino acids. DNA for the CDR3: TGTGCCAGCAGTGTGGCCGGGGGGCAGGGCGGGCAGCCCCAGCATTTT. Its translation is CASSVAGGQGGQPQHF.

This chain joins TRBV28 and TRBJ2-7; a possible D gene is TRBD2 (7 bases). The CDR3 contains 13 residues. Germline V gene sequence: CDR1 MDHEN, CDR2 SYDVKM. Trimming pared 9 bases from V and 6 bases from J, leaving 18 bases between. This chain's CDR3 is CASFGGPNGEQYF. In DNA, the CDR3 is TGTGCCAGTTTCGGGGGGCCAAACGGCGAGCAGTACTTC.

The V gene is TRBV12-3 or TRBV12-4, the J gene TRBJ2-2; 9 positions agree with TRBD1. V shed 5 bases and J 10 bases; nucleotides not matched to a gene: 11. The CDR3 has 15 residues. The CDR3 sequence: CASSHTGTGKEELFF. The DNA of the CDR3 is TGTGCCAGCAGTCACACCGGGACAGGGAAAGAGGAGCTGTTTTTT.

The sample holds many counts of this clonotype. This chain joins TRBV27 and TRBJ2-5; either TRBD1 or TRBD2 may fit D (5 bases each). The germline V gene encodes CDR1 MNHEY and CDR2 SMNVEV (reference sequence). V gave up 2 bases and J gave up 3 bases, with 7 bases separating them. The CDR3 totals 13 residues. The CDR3 DNA sequence: TGTGCCAGCAGTTTAGGGGACGAAGAGACCCAGTACTTC. This codes for CASSLGDEETQYF.

As to this clonotype: Possible read error: a much larger clone is one base away. This chain uses TRBV20-1 with TRBJ2-7, with 7 bases aligning to TRBD1. CDR1 is DFQATT and CDR2 is SNEGSKA in the germline V gene (reference sequence). Germline trimming cut 6 bases from V and 5 bases from J; bases unmatched to any gene: 13. This CDR3 is built from 14 residues. The CDR3 coding sequence is TGCAGTGCCAGAAGGGGGCAGCTTCCCGACGAGCAGTACTTC. As protein: CSARRGQLPDEQYF.

In its sample, this clonotype was seen a few times. The chain carries TRBV3-1 and TRBJ1-2; 8 bases are shared with TRBD1. Germline-derived CDR1 and CDR2 are LGHDT and YNNKEL (reference sequence). The CDR3 has 16 amino acids. Trimming at V came to 4 bases and at J to 3 bases, leaving 10 bases not matched to a gene. CDR3 DNA sequence: TGTGCCAGCAGCCGACGACAGGGGATGGCGTACTATGGCTACACCTTC. Translated: CASSRRQGMAYYGYTF.

This clonotype was counted ten times or more. The chain has TRBV7-2 and TRBJ1-1, with 11 bases matching TRBD1. V shed 6 bases and J 0 bases; nucleotides not matched to a gene: 18. In germline, CDR1 is SGHTA, CDR2 FQGNSA. CDR3 size: 20 residues. The CDR3 DNA follows: TGTGCCAGCAGAACCGGGACAGGGGGATTCACACTAGACATGAACACTGAAGCTTTCTTT. Its translation is CASRTGTGGFTLDMNTEAFF.

This clonotype was detected many times. The CDR3: CASRTAGETGELFF. The CDR3 bases are TGTGCCAGCAGAACAGCGGGGGAAACCGGGGAGCTGTTTTTT. V usage is TRBV6-2 or TRBV6-3 and J usage is TRBJ2-2; 8 bases agree with TRBD2. The J segment lost 5 bases and the V segment lost 6 bases, leaving 5 bases of the junction unmatched. This CDR3 comprises 14 residues. The germline CDR1 and CDR2 sequences are MNHEY and SVGEGT.

This chain links TRBV12-3 or TRBV12-4 with TRBJ1-1; no definite D call. This CDR3 is 14 amino acids long. V was shortened by 3 bases and J by 5 bases, with 13 bases between the two germline ends. In DNA, the CDR3 is TGTGCCAGCAGTTTCGAGGTTCCAGTGACTGAAGCTTTCTTT. Amino acids: CASSFEVPVTEAFF.

This clonotype was picked up a small number of times. The gene calls are TRBV7-2 and TRBJ1-1, with D unresolved. The CDR3 is 14 residues long. The germline V gene has CDR1 SGHTA and CDR2 FQGNSA. The V end was cut by 8 bases, the J end by 6 bases, with 19 bases between. CDR3 DNA sequence: TGTGCCAGCGGAGGAGAGGGAGGATCTGCTGAAGCTTTCTTT. This translates into CASGGEGGSAEAFF.